The rows below give T cell receptor beta chains drawn from one sample of a study of sequential checkpoint blockade in melanoma. Clones were read by immunoSEQ multiplex PCR, and TCRdb kept only the in-frame ones, dropping some. The repertoire holds about 21,000 clones, around 27% seen once, with more than 6.5% in the top ten. The sample in question was tumor tissue (inferred from file names), obtained from a patient given nivolumab and ipilimumab in sequence. These receptors all stem from a human donor with melanoma. Each CDR3 is given with its conserved first and last residue. A D gene is named only where the DNA matches it firmly. Size values are once, few and many counts, or a class for expanded clones, and some rows have none.

d_gene,j_gene,v_gene,abundance,CDR3nt,CDR3aa
TRBD2,TRBJ2-1,TRBV11-3,few,TGTGCCAGCAGCTCTTCTAGCGGGGGATTCCATGAGCAGTTCTTC,CASSSSSGGFHEQFF
.,TRBJ2-3,TRBV15,.,TGTGCCACCAGCAGCTCGCGAAGGTTAGACAGCACAGATACGCAGTATTTT,CATSSSRRLDSTDTQYF
.,TRBJ2-7,TRBV28,.,TGTGCCAGCAGACAGACCGCGTCGCTCTACGAGCAGTACTTC,CASRQTASLYEQYF
TRBD1,TRBJ2-7,TRBV23-1,once,TGCGCCAGCAGTCTGGGACAGGGCCCCCCCTACGAGCAGTACTTC,CASSLGQGPPYEQYF
.,TRBJ2-7,TRBV30,few,TGTGCCTGGGAGGTCGAAGCTGTGGCCTACTACGAGCAGTACTTC,CAWEVEAVAYYEQYF
TRBD1,TRBJ1-6,TRBV12-5,few,TGTGCCAGCAATCCGGGACAGGGAAATTCACCCCTCCACTTT,CASNPGQGNSPLHF
.,TRBJ2-2,TRBV28,once,TGTGCCAGCATGGACCACGCGAACACCGGGGAGCTGTTTTTT,CASMDHANTGELFF
.,TRBJ1-1,TRBV11-3,many,TGTGCCAGCAGCTTACGGTCAGAGATGAACACTGAAGCTTTCTTT,CASSLRSEMNTEAFF
TRBD1,TRBJ2-7,TRBV28,.,TGTGCCAGCAGTTTAACCAGGGAGCCCGGGACAGGGTACCACGAGCAGTACTTC,CASSLTREPGTGYHEQYF
.,TRBJ1-5,TRBV7-6,.,TGTGCCAGCAGCCAAGATCTCAGGGGTGGGAATCAGCCCCAGCATTTT,CASSQDLRGGNQPQHF
TRBD1,TRBJ1-2,TRBV18,.,TGTGCCAGCTCACCACTTGGGGGACAGAGCTATGGCTACACCTTC,CASSPLGGQSYGYTF
TRBD1,TRBJ2-7,TRBV2,few,TGTGCCAGCAGGAACGACAGGGGCCCCAACTACGAGCAGTACTTC,CASRNDRGPNYEQYF
.,TRBJ1-1,TRBV18,.,TGTGCCAGCTCACCACTCCAGGGCCCTGAAGCTTTCTTT,CASSPLQGPEAFF
.,TRBJ1-2,TRBV12-1,.,TGTGCCAGCAGCTTTGTTATTGGGGCTAACTATGGCTACACCTTC,CASSFVIGANYGYTF
.,TRBJ1-3,TRBV18,.,TGTGCCAGCTCACCACAGGGAAACACCATATATTTT,CASSPQGNTIYF
TRBD1,TRBJ2-1,TRBV19,few,TGTGCCAGTAGTATAGTAGGGACAGGGCCCAATGAGCAGTTCTTC,CASSIVGTGPNEQFF
.,TRBJ2-7,TRBV5-1,.,TGCGCCAGCAGCATTGACAGGCTGTCCTACGAGCAGTACTTC,CASSIDRLSYEQYF
.,TRBJ1-6,TRBV14,.,TGTGCCAGCAGCCAAGATGTTTTGGGGGGCTCCTATAATTCACCCCTCCACTTT,CASSQDVLGGSYNSPLHF
TRBD1,TRBJ1-2,TRBV6-8,few,TGTGCCAGCAGACCACCGGGACAGGGGAACTACACCTTC,CASRPPGQGNYTF
.,TRBJ1-6,TRBV11-3,.,TGTGCCAGCAGCCACACGATGTATACAGGGATCCTTAATTCACCCCTCCACTTT,CASSHTMYTGILNSPLHF
TRBD1,TRBJ2-4,TRBV28,.,TGTGCCAGCAGTTTGCAGGGGGTATCAAACATTCAGTACTTC,CASSLQGVSNIQYF
.,TRBJ2-1,TRBV11-3,many,TGTGCCAGCAGCTTGGATAGTTTTGCAGATGAGCAGTTCTTC,CASSLDSFADEQFF
.,TRBJ1-1,TRBV11-3,many,TGTGCCAGCAGCTTGTACAGCCAGTTCGCTGAAGCTTTCTTT,CASSLYSQFAEAFF
TRBD2,TRBJ2-1,TRBV6-8,.,TGTGCCATCGATATAATAGCGGGAGGGCCGAATGAGCAGTTCTTC,CAIDIIAGGPNEQFF
.,TRBJ2-3,TRBV11-3,.,TGTGCCAGCAGCCAGTCTTCTAGCACAGATACGCAGTATTTT,CASSQSSSTDTQYF
TRBD2,TRBJ2-3,TRBV5-1,.,TGCGCCAGCAGCTTCGGAGCGGGGGGCACAGATACGCAGTATTTT,CASSFGAGGTDTQYF
.,TRBJ2-5,TRBV11-3,.,TGTGCCAGCAGCCCCCTAGAACGGGGGAGGGAGACCCAGTACTTC,CASSPLERGRETQYF
.,TRBJ2-2,TRBV4-1,few,TGCGCCAGCAGCCAAGATCCGGGGATTGGGACCGGGGAGCTGTTTTTT,CASSQDPGIGTGELFF
.,TRBJ2-2,TRBV6-7,.,TGTGCCAGCAGACCCGAATTCGCGAACACCGGGGAGCTGTTTTTT,CASRPEFANTGELFF
.,TRBJ1-3,TRBV15,once,TGTGCCACCAGCATCTCCCCCGGCGGGAGCTCTGGAAACACCATATATTTT,CATSISPGGSSGNTIYF
.,TRBJ2-3,TRBV6-8,few,TGTGCCAGCAGCCAACCGGGCAGGGGCGTAGATACGCAGTATTTT,CASSQPGRGVDTQYF
.,TRBJ2-1,TRBV7-6,few,TGTGCCAGCAGCTTTGACATCCTAGGGCCAAGTAACAATGAGCAGTTCTTC,CASSFDILGPSNNEQFF
.,TRBJ2-6,TRBV1,few,TGCGCCAGCAGCGGCATACAGGGGGCGGCTGGGGCCAACGTCCTGACTTTC,CASSGIQGAAGANVLTF
TRBD2,TRBJ2-7,TRBV6-8,.,TGTGCCAGCGGGATTAGCGGGAGCTCCTACGAGCAGTACTTC,CASGISGSSYEQYF
.,TRBJ1-1,TRBV18,.,TGTGCCAGCTCACCAGGGAGAATGAACACTGAAGCTTTCTTT,CASSPGRMNTEAFF
.,TRBJ1-1,TRBV11-3,few,TGTGCCAGCAGCTTCTCCTCGACTGCGGTCACTGAAGCTTTCTTT,CASSFSSTAVTEAFF
TRBD1,TRBJ1-1,TRBV9,medium-sized,TGTGCCAGCAGCGTCAACAGGGGGGAGATCCAAAAACCCTGGAACACTGAAGCTTTCTTT,CASSVNRGEIQKPWNTEAFF
TRBD1,TRBJ2-6,TRBV5-1,.,TGCGCCAGCAGCTTGGTGGGGACAGGGGCTGGGGCCAACGTCCTGACTTTC,CASSLVGTGAGANVLTF
.,TRBJ2-7,TRBV15,few,TGTGCCACCAGTCCGGCTATTGAAAGGTACGAGCAGTACTTC,CATSPAIERYEQYF
.,TRBJ2-2,TRBV6-8,.,TGTGCCAGCGGGGACACTAACACCGGGGAGCTGTTTTTT,CASGDTNTGELFF
TRBD1,TRBJ1-1,TRBV10-2,few,TGCGCCAGCAGAGTGGACAGGACCGTGAACACTGAAGCTTTCTTT,CASRVDRTVNTEAFF
TRBD1,TRBJ2-5,TRBV11-3,.,TGTGCCAGCAGCCCTCTCGGTGGGACAGTCCAAGAGACCCAGTACTTC,CASSPLGGTVQETQYF
TRBD1,TRBJ1-6,TRBV18,.,TGTGCCAGCCGCCGACAGGGTGATAATTCACCCCTCCACTTT,CASRRQGDNSPLHF
.,TRBJ1-1,TRBV18,.,TGTGCCAGCTCACCAGAAACGAACACTGAAGCTTTCTTT,CASSPETNTEAFF
.,TRBJ1-1,TRBV25-1,many,TGTGCCAGCGGGAGGGGCGGACTGTCGGAAACTTTCTTT,CASGRGGLSETFF
TRBD1,TRBJ2-1,TRBV5-1,.,TGCGCCAGCAGCTTGGGACAGGGATCTAACAATGAGCAGTTCTTC,CASSLGQGSNNEQFF
TRBD1,TRBJ1-1,TRBV11-3,.,TGTGCCAGCAGCGCATCCGGGACAGGAAACACTGAAGCTTTCTTT,CASSASGTGNTEAFF
.,TRBJ2-7,TRBV28,.,TGTGCCAGCAGTTATGTGGTCGAGACGGGTTACGAGCAGTACTTC,CASSYVVETGYEQYF
.,TRBJ2-3,TRBV29-1,.,TGCAGCGCCCGTCGGGACGAAACAGATACGCAGTATTTT,CSARRDETDTQYF
TRBD2,TRBJ2-3,TRBV19,.,TGTGCCAGTAGTGACAGACTAGCGGGAATAATCACAGATACGCAGTATTTT,CASSDRLAGIITDTQYF
.,TRBJ2-1,TRBV6-8,.,TGTGCCAGCAGTGTTGAGGGGAGCTCCTACAATGAGCAGTTCTTC,CASSVEGSSYNEQFF
TRBD1,TRBJ2-2,TRBV18,.,TGTGCCAGCTCAGGACAGGCGAACACCGGGGAGCTGTTTTTT,CASSGQANTGELFF
.,TRBJ2-1,TRBV4-1,.,TGCGCCAGCAGCCCCTTCAGTGGGGGGCTCTATGAGCAGTTCTTC,CASSPFSGGLYEQFF